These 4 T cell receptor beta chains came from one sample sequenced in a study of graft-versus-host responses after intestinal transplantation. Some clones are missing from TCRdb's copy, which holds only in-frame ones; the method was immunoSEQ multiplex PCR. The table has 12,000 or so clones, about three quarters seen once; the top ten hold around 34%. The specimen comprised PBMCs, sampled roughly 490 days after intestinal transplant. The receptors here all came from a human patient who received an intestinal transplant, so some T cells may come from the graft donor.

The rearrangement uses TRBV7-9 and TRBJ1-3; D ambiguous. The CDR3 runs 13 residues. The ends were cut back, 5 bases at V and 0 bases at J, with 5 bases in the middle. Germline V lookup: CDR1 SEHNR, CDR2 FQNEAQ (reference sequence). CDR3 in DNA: TGTGCCAGCAGCCTGTACTCTGGAAACACCATATATTTT. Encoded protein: CASSLYSGNTIYF.

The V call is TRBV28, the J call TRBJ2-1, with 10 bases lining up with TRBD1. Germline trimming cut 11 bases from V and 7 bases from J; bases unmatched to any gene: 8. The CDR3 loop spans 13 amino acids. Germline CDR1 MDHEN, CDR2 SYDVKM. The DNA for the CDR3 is TGTGCCGCCTTGGGACAGGGGATAAATGAGCAGTTCTTC. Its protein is CAALGQGINEQFF.

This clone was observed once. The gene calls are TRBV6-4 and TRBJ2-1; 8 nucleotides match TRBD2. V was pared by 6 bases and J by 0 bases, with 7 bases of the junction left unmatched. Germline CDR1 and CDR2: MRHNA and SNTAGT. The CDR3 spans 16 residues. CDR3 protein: CASRAAGGSSYNEQFF. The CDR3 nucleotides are TGTGCCAGCAGAGCCGCGGGGGGCAGCTCCTACAATGAGCAGTTCTTC.

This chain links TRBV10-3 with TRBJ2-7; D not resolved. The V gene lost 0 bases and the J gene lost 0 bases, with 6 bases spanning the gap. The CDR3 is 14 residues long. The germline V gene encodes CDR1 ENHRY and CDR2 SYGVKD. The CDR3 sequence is CAISESTGSYEQYF. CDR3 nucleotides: TGTGCCATCAGTGAGTCCACGGGCTCCTACGAGCAGTACTTC.